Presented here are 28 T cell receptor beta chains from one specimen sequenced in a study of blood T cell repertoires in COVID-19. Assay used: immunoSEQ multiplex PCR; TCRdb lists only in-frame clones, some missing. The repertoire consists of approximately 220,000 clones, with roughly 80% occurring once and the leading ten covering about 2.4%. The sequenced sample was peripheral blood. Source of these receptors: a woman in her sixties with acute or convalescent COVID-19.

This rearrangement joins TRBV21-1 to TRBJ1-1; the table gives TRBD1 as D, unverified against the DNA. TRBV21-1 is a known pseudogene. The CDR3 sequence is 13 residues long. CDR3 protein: CASIHRVNTEAFF. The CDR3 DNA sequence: TGTGCCAGCATCCACAGGGTGAACACTGAAGCTTTCTTT.

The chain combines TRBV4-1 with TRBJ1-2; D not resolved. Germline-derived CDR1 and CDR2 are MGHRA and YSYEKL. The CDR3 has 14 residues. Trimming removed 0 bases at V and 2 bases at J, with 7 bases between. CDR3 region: CASSQERPNYGYTF. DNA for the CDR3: TGCGCCAGCAGCCAAGAGCGTCCGAACTATGGCTACACCTTC.

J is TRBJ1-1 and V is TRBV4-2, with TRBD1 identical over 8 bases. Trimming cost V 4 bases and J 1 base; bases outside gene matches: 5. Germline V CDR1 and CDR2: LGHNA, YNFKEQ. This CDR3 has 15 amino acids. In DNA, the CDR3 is TGTGCCAGCAGCCCCATGGGGACAGGGAACACTGAAGCTTTCTTT. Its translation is CASSPMGTGNTEAFF.

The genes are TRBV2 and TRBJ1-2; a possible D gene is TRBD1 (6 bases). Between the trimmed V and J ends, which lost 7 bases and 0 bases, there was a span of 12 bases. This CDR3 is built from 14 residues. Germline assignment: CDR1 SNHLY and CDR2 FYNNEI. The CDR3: CASKPDRTNYGYTF. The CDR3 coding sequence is TGTGCCAGCAAGCCGGACAGAACTAACTATGGCTACACCTTC. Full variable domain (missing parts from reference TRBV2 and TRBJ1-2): EPEVTQTPSHQVTQMGQEVILRCVPISNHLYFYWYRQILGQKVEFLVSFYNNEISEKSEIFDDQFSVERPDGSNFTLKIRSTKLEDSAMYFCASKPDRTNYGYTFGSGTRLTVV.

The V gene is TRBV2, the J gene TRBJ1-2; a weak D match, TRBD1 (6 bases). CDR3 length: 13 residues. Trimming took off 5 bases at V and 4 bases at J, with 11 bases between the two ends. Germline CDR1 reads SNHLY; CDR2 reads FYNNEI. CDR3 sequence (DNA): TGTGCCAGCAGTATCAGGGGCTTCTATGGCTACACCTTC. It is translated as CASSIRGFYGYTF.

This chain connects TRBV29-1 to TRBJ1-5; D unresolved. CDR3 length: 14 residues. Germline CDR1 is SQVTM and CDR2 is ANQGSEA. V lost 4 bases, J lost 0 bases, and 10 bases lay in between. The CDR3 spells CSVVFGDSNQPQHF. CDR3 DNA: TGCAGCGTTGTTTTCGGGGATAGCAATCAGCCCCAGCATTTT.

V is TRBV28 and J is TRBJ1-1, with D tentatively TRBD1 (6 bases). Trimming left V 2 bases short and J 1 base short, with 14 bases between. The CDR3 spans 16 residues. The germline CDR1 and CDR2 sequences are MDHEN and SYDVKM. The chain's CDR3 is CASSLRWTAKNTEAFF. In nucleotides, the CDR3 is TGTGCCAGCAGTTTACGGTGGACAGCGAAGAACACTGAAGCTTTCTTT.

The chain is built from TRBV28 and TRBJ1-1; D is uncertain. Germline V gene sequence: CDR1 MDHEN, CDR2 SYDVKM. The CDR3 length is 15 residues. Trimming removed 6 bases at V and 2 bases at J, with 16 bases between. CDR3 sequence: CASSPQWAENTEAFF. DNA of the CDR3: TGTGCCAGCAGCCCCCAATGGGCAGAAAACACTGAAGCTTTCTTT.

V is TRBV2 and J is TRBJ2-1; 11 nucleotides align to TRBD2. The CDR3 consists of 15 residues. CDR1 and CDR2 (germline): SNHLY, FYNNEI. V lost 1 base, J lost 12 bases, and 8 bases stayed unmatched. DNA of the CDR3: TGTGCCAGCAGTGAAGGGCTAGCGGGGGGCCGTGGGCAGTTCTTC. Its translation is CASSEGLAGGRGQFF.

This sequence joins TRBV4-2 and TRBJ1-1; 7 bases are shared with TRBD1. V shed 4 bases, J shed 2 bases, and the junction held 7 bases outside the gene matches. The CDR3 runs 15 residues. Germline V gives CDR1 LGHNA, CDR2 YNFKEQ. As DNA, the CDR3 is TGTGCCAGCAGCCGAGGGGGGACAGTTAACACTGAAGCTTTCTTT. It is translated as CASSRGGTVNTEAFF.

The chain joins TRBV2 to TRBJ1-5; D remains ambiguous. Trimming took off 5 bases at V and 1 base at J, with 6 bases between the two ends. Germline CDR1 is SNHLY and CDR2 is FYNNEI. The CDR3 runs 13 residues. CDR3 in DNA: TGTGCCAGCAGTTACTCGAGCAATCAGCCCCAGCATTTT. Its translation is CASSYSSNQPQHF.

The CDR3 DNA reads TGTGCCAGCAGTGACTCGGGGTGGGGGGACGGCAATGAGCAGTTCTTC. This encodes CASSDSGWGDGNEQFF. The chain carries TRBV6-4 and TRBJ2-1, with D tentatively TRBD2 (6 bases). CDR1 is MRHNA and CDR2 is SNTAGT in the germline V gene. V was cut by 0 bases and J by 6 bases, with 15 bases left in between. The CDR3 consists of 16 residues.

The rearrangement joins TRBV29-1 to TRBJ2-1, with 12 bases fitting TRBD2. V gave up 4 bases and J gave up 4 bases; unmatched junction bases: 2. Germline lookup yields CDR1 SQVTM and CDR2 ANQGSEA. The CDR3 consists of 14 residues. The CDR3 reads CSVVTSGGYNEQFF. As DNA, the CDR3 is TGCAGCGTTGTGACTAGCGGGGGTTACAATGAGCAGTTCTTC.

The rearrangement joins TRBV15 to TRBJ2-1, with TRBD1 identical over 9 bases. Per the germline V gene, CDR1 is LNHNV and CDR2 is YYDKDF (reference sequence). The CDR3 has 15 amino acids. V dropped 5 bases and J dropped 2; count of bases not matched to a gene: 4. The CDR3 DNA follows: TGTGCCACCAGCCAGGGACAGGGTCCCTACAATGAGCAGTTCTTC. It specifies CATSQGQGPYNEQFF. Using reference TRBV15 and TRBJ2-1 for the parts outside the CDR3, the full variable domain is DAMVIQNPRYQVTQFGKPVTLSCSQTLNHNVMYWYQQKSSQAPKLLFHYYDKDFNNEADTPDNFQSRRPNTSFCFLDIRSPGLGDTAMYLCATSQGQGPYNEQFFGPGTRLTVL.

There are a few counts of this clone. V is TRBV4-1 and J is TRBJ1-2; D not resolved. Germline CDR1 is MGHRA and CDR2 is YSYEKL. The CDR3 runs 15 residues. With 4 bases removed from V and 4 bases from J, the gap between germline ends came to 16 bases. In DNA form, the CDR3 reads TGCGCCAGCAGCCCGCAGGAGGGTTCCGGCTATGGCTACACCTTC. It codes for CASSPQEGSGYGYTF.

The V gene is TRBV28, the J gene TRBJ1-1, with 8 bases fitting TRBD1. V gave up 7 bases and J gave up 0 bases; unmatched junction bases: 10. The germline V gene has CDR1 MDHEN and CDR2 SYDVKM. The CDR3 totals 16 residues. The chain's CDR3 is CASTRTGNLLNTEAFF. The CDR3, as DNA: TGTGCCAGCACCAGGACAGGGAATCTGTTGAACACTGAAGCTTTCTTT.

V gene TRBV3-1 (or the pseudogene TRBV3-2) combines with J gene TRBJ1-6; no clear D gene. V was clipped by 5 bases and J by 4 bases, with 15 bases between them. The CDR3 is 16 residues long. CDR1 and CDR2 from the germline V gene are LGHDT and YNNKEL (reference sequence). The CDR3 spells CASSSEPGFYNSPLHF. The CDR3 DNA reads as TGTGCCAGCAGCTCGGAACCGGGGTTTTATAATTCACCCCTCCACTTT.

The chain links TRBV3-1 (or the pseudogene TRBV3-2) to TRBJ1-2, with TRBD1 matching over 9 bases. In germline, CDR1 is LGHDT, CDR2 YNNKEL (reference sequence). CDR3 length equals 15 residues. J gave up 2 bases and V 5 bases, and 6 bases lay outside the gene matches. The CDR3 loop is CASSKPGTGNYGYTF. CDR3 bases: TGTGCCAGCAGCAAGCCGGGGACAGGGAACTATGGCTACACCTTC.

CDR3 amino acids: CATSERAEAFF. CDR3 nucleotide sequence: TGTGCCACCAGTGAGAGGGCTGAAGCTTTCTTT. The chain recombines TRBV24-1 with TRBJ1-1, with no clear D. Germline V gene data show CDR1 as KGHDR and CDR2 as SFDVKD. V dropped 4 bases and J dropped 6 bases, with 5 bases sitting between them. The CDR3 contains 11 residues.

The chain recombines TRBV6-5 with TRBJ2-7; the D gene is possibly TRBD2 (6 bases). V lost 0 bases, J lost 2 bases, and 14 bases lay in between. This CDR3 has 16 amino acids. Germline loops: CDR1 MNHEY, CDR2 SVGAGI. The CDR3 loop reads CASSYSRGSSPYEQYF. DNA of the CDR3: TGTGCCAGCAGTTACTCCCGGGGGAGCTCCCCCTACGAGCAGTACTTC.

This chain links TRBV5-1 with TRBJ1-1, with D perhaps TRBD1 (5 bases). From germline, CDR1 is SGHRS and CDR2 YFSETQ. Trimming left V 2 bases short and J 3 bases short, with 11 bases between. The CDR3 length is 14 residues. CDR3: CASSLFGGDTEAFF. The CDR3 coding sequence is TGCGCCAGCAGCTTATTTGGAGGGGACACTGAAGCTTTCTTT.

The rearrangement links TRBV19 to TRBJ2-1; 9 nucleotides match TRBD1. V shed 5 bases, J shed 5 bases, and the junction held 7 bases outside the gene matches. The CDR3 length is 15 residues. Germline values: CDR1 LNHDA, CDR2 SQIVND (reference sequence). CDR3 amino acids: CASSSAGQGNNEQFF. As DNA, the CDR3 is TGTGCCAGTAGTTCCGCGGGACAGGGTAACAATGAGCAGTTCTTC.

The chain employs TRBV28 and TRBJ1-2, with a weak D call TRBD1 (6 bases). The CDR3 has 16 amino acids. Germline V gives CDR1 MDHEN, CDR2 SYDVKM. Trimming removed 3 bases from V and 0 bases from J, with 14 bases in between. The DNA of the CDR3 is TGTGCCAGCAGTTTGGGGCCGGGACAAACTAACTATGGCTACACCTTC. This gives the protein CASSLGPGQTNYGYTF.

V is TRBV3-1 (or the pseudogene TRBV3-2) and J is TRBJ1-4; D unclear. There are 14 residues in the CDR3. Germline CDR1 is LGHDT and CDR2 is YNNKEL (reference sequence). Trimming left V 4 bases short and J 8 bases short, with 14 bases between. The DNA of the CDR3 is TGTGCCAGCAGCCCGTCCCGAACGCAGGAAAAACTGTTTTTT. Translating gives CASSPSRTQEKLFF.

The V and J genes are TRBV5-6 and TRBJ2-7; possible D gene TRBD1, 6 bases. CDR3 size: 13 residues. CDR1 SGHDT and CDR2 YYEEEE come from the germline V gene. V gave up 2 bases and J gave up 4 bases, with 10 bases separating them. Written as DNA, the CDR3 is TGTGCCAGCAGCTTTGGAGGACAGTACGAGCAGTACTTC. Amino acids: CASSFGGQYEQYF.

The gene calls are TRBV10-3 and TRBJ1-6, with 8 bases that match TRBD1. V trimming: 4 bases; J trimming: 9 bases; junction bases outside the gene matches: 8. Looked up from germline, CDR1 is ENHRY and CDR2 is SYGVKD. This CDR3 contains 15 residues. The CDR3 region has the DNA TGTGCCATCAGTGGGACAGGGCCTCCACTTTCACCCCTCCACTTT. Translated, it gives CAISGTGPPLSPLHF.

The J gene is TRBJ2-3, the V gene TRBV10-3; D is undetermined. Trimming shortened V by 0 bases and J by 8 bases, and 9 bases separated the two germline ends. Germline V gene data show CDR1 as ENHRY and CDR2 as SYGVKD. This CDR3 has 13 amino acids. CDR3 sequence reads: CAISESIVSTQYF. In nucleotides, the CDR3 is TGTGCCATCAGTGAGTCGATCGTGAGTACGCAGTATTTT.

The CDR3 reads CASSSTNRGYNSPLHF. DNA for the CDR3: TGTGCCAGCAGTTCCACTAACAGGGGGTATAATTCACCCCTCCACTTT. This sequence joins TRBV27 and TRBJ1-6, with TRBD1 matching 8 bases. Germline lookup yields CDR1 MNHEY and CDR2 SMNVEV (reference sequence). V shed 4 bases and J 4 bases; nucleotides not matched to a gene: 6. CDR3 length equals 16 residues.